The rows below give T cell receptor beta chains drawn from one sample of a study of immune evolution from preneoplasia to lung adenocarcinoma. This table comes from immunoSEQ multiplex PCR, and its TCRdb copy is limited to in-frame clones, with some not included. The sample has fewer than 50,000 clones; around 80% are singletons. Sequencing was carried out using FFPE invasive lung adenocarcinoma tissue. These receptors were obtained from a person aged 60 to 70 with lung adenocarcinoma. The conserved cysteine and the conserved F or W are not part of the CDR3 here. A D gene is named only where the DNA matches it firmly.

d_call	v_call	j_call	cdr3_aa
TRBD1	TRBV7-2	TRBJ2-2	ASTDRGRAGELF
TRBD2	TRBV28	TRBJ2-1	ASSFWSSGNSYNEQF
TRBD1	TRBV5-1	TRBJ2-3	ASSLGQGATDTQY
NA	TRBV7-2	TRBJ2-7	ASSSRSTGAYEQY
TRBD1	TRBV11-2	TRBJ1-3	AAGKDRAGNTIY
NA	TRBV7-8	TRBJ1-5	ASSLAGSNSNQPQH
TRBD1	TRBV4-1	TRBJ2-4	ASSRDRGENIQY
NA	TRBV4-1	TRBJ2-4	ASSQDAVAKNIQY
NA	TRBV28	TRBJ1-5	ASSLGGPGNQPQH
TRBD1	TRBV5-4	TRBJ2-2	ASSYKQGALRSGELF
NA	TRBV27	TRBJ2-3	ASSPSPRTDTQY
NA	TRBV20-1	TRBJ2-5	SASKQETQY
NA	TRBV7-2	TRBJ2-3	ASSYQPGVGADTQY
TRBD2	TRBV6-6	TRBJ2-2	ASRRRERTGELF
NA	TRBV19	TRBJ2-1	ASSIGSSEQF
TRBD2	TRBV30	TRBJ2-1	AWGRLAGGNEQF
TRBD2	TRBV7-7	TRBJ2-1	ASSPEGLAGGNEQF
TRBD1	TRBV18	TRBJ2-1	ASSPPGTGMHEQF
NA	TRBV4-1	TRBJ1-2	ASSQDSGNLYGYT
NA	TRBV9	TRBJ2-1	ASSVDGTPTYNEQF
NA	TRBV11-3	TRBJ2-7	ASSIQRGHYEQY
NA	TRBV6-5	TRBJ1-2	ASSYSAYRAYYGYT
NA	TRBV6-5	TRBJ2-7	ASSHFAHPYEQY
NA	TRBV19	TRBJ2-7	ASSMRPISKGSGEQY
TRBD2	TRBV5-1	TRBJ2-2	ASSWTSGSTGELF
TRBD1	TRBV7-9	TRBJ2-1	ASGRLTGDYNEQF
NA	TRBV2	TRBJ2-7	ASSRVGEQY
TRBD1	TRBV4-1	TRBJ2-7	ASSQVMGQGASYEQY
TRBD1	TRBV27	TRBJ2-3	ASSLGTGADTQY
NA	TRBV12-5	TRBJ2-5	ASSNGVWETQY
NA	TRBV6-6	TRBJ2-7	ASRRDGVAGYEQY
NA	TRBV5-4	TRBJ2-2	ASSPHWDTGELF
NA	TRBV15	TRBJ2-3	ATSTRRVPSTDTQY
TRBD1	TRBV28	TRBJ1-5	ASSFGVPGQGFYSNQPQH
NA	TRBV7-2	TRBJ1-1	ASSAYRDTEAF
NA	TRBV12-5	TRBJ1-1	ASELRESTEAF
NA	TRBV4-1	TRBJ2-7	ASSQPGALGSYEQY
NA	TRBV30	TRBJ2-1	AWSPQLYNEQF
NA	TRBV7-6	TRBJ1-3	ASSLVPGSGNTIY
TRBD1	TRBV11-2	TRBJ2-7	ASSSQGRGDSYEQY
TRBD2	TRBV10-1	TRBJ2-3	ASSVGLAGFTDTQY